Sequencing of this T cell receptor beta chain was carried out in a study of cytomegalovirus exposure and HLA in healthy donors. Regarding the study as a whole: Listed as cytomegalovirus-associated were roughly 180 TCR beta chains. The study found most TCR sequences rare, yet found some public TCRs in many donors. Later on, an analysis found that several of the most significant clusters appeared to be linked to common viral pathogens, which included parvovirus B19. The study reported that TCR beta sequences accurately predicted HLA-A and HLA-B alleles in most subjects.

Use of 60 Vbeta and 13 Jbeta primers characterized the PCR. Clones were sequenced by immunoSEQ multiplex PCR, and TCRdb holds only the in-frame ones, with some missing. The data hold around 190,000 clones, with 78% observed a single time. Concerning this clone itself: Its antigen remains unidentified.

Sequenced sample: PBMCs. This receptor was obtained from a female donor in good health and CMV-seronegative.

The CDR3 loop is CASSGPRKRTKTRKKPMAFF. CDR3 in DNA: TGTGCCAGCAGTGGCCCTCGGAAGCGGACGAAGACGAGAAAAAAACCTATGGCTTTCTTT. The V call is TRBV6-4, the J call TRBJ1-1; no clear D. The CDR3 totals 20 residues. Trimming pared 4 bases from V and 11 bases from J, leaving 38 bases between. Germline V gene data show CDR1 as MRHNA and CDR2 as SNTAGT.